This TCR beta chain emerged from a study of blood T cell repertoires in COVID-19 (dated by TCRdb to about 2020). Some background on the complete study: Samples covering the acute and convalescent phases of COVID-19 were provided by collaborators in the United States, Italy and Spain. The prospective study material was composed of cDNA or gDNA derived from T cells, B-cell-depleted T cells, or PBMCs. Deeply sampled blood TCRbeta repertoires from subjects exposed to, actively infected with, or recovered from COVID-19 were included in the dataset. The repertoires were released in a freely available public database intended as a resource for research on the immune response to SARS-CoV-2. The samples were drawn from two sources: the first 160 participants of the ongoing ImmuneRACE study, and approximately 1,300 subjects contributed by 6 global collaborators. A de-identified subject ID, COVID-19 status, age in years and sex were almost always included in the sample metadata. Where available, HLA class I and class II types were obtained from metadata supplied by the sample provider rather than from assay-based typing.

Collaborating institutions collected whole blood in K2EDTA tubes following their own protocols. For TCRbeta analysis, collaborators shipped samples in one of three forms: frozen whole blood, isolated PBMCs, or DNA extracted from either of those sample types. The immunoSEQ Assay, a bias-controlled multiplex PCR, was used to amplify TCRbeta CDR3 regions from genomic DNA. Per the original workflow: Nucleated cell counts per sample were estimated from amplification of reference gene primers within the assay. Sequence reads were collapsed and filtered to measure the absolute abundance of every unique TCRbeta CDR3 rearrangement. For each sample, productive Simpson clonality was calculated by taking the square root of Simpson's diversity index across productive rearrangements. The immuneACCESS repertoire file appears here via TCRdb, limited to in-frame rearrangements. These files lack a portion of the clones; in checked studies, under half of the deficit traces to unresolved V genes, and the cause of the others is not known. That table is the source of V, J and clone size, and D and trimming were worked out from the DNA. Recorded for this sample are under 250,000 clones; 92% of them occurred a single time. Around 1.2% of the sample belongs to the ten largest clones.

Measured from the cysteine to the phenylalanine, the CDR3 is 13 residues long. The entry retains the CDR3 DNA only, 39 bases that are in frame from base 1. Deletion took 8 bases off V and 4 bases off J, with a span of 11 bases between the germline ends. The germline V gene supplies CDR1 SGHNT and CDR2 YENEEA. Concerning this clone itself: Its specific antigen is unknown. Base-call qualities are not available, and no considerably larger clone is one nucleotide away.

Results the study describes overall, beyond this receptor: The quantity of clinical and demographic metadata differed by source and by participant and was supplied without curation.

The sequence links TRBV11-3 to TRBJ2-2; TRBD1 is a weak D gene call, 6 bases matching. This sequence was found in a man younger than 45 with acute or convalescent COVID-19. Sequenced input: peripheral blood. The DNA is TGTGCCAGCCAATCAGGGGCCACCGGGGAGCTGTTTTTT. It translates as CASQSGATGELFF.